A single TCR beta chain is shown here with its context. Its cognate antigen is unknown. The data stem from a study of cytomegalovirus exposure and HLA in healthy donors. Whole-study results and caveats: As was reported, the classifier diagnosed cytomegalovirus status with high specificity and sensitivity. The study recorded some 160 TCR beta chains that were cytomegalovirus-associated. It was found in a later analysis that first-cohort TCR clusters tended to co-occur in the 120 validation repertoires. Across donors, most TCRs were seen rarely, yet some public ones were widespread.

This CDR3 region has 15 residues. Unmatched junction bases numbered 8, after V lost 4 bases and J lost 6 bases. The germline V gene has CDR1 MNHNY and CDR2 SVGAGI (reference sequence). The protocol was immunoSEQ multiplex PCR, while the TCRdb copy is restricted to in-frame clones and leaves out a portion. The sample lists under 200,000 clones; under 95% were seen once. Sequencing input: PBMCs. The sequence derives from a woman aged 18-29 years in good health and CMV-seropositive. The chain links TRBV6-6 to TRBJ2-3, with 9 bases lining up with TRBD2. The CDR3 DNA reads as TGTGCCAGCAGTTGGCGGGAGGGCTCATGGGATACGCAGTATTTT. Translated, it gives CASSWREGSWDTQYF.